Below are 15 T cell receptor beta chains sequenced from a single sample in a study of cytomegalovirus exposure and HLA in healthy donors. Both 60 Vbeta primers and 13 Jbeta primers went into the PCR. The table came from immunoSEQ multiplex PCR; TCRdb's copy has only in-frame clones and leaves some out. Found here are over 130,000 clones, around 60% of them singletons; the top ten hold 5.5% to 9%. Sequencing was done on a sample of PBMCs. Receptor source: a woman aged 55 to 70 in good health and CMV-seropositive.

J is TRBJ2-1 and V is TRBV2; 8 nucleotides match TRBD2. Trimming at V came to 7 bases and at J to 2 bases, leaving 13 bases not matched to a gene. The CDR3 has 17 amino acids. Germline V CDR1 and CDR2: SNHLY, FYNNEI. The CDR3 spells CASTVSALAGPYNEQFF. CDR3 DNA sequence: TGTGCCAGCACCGTCTCGGCTCTAGCGGGCCCCTACAATGAGCAGTTCTTC.

The chain recombines TRBV27 with TRBJ1-1; D call uncertain. The CDR3 totals 13 residues. The V end was cut by 0 bases, the J end by 0 bases, with 2 bases between. From germline, CDR1 is MNHEY and CDR2 SMNVEV (reference sequence). The chain's CDR3 is CASSLSLNTEAFF. In nucleotides, the CDR3 is TGTGCCAGCAGTTTATCCTTGAACACTGAAGCTTTCTTT.

The chain links TRBV15 to TRBJ1-5; 8 bases map to TRBD1. This CDR3 is 16 amino acids long. Per the germline V gene, CDR1 is LNHNV and CDR2 is YYDKDF (reference sequence). V dropped 5 bases and J dropped 5; count of bases not matched to a gene: 11. CDR3 sequence (DNA): TGTGCCACCAGCGGACCTAGGACAGGGCAGGATCAGCCCCAGCATTTT. Its translation is CATSGPRTGQDQPQHF.

The chain has TRBV2 and TRBJ2-1; D not certain. The V gene lost 6 bases and the J gene lost 8 bases, with 14 bases spanning the gap. CDR3 length: 13 amino acids. Germline CDR1 SNHLY, CDR2 FYNNEI. The CDR3 DNA follows: TGTGCCAGCAGCGCGTGGCGTCTAGATGAGCAGTTCTTC. Its protein is CASSAWRLDEQFF.

J is TRBJ1-2 and V is TRBV6-5; weak D call: TRBD1 (6 bases). This CDR3 contains 12 residues. V lost 6 bases and J lost 7, with 12 bases in between. Germline-derived CDR1 and CDR2 are MNHEY and SVGAGI. The CDR3 nucleotides are TGTGCCAGCAGATCAGGGGCAGGTGGCTACACCTTC. This gives the protein CASRSGAGGYTF.

This clone has only a few counts. V and J are TRBV7-2 and TRBJ2-3; D possibly corresponds to TRBD2 (5 bases). V lost 5 bases and J 4 bases, leaving 22 bases between the germline ends. The CDR3 length is 17 residues. Germline CDR1 and CDR2: SGHTA and FQGNSA. This CDR3 reads CASSPPAGRPAADTQYF. In nucleotides, the CDR3 is TGTGCCAGCAGCCCCCCGGCGGGTAGGCCCGCCGCAGATACGCAGTATTTT. Complete variable domain (other parts from reference TRBV7-2 and TRBJ2-3): GAGVSQSPSNKVTEKGKDVELRCDPISGHTALYWYRQSLGQGLEFLIYFQGNSAPDKSGLPSDRFSAERTGGSVSTLTIQRTQQEDSAVYLCASSPPAGRPAADTQYFGPGTRLTVL.

V and J are TRBV7-9 and TRBJ2-2; TRBD1 agrees at 7 bases. This CDR3 region has 15 residues. Trimming removed 3 bases from V and 1 base from J; junction bases left unmatched: 2. The germline V gene encodes CDR1 SEHNR and CDR2 FQNEAQ (reference sequence). The CDR3 nucleotides are TGTGCCAGCAGCTTCCGACAGGGGAACACCGGGGAGCTGTTTTTT. Its protein product is CASSFRQGNTGELFF.

V gene TRBV4-3 combines with J gene TRBJ2-5; D unresolved. The length of the CDR3 is 13 residues. V shed 4 bases and J shed 5 bases, with 11 bases lying between them. Germline V gives CDR1 LGHNA, CDR2 YSLEER. CDR3 in amino acids: CASSRGFSETQYF. The CDR3 coding sequence is TGCGCCAGCAGCCGAGGCTTCTCTGAGACCCAGTACTTC.

V and J are TRBV7-9 and TRBJ1-2; maybe TRBD1 (5 bases). The CDR3 is 12 residues long. Germline values: CDR1 SEHNR, CDR2 FQNEAQ (reference sequence). The germline V and J ends were trimmed by 7 bases and 8 bases, with 14 bases remaining between them. CDR3 nucleotides: TGTGCCAGCACCCCGGGCAGGGAAGGCTACACCTTC. Translation gives CASTPGREGYTF.

The V gene is TRBV2, the J gene TRBJ2-7; a weak D match, TRBD2 (6 bases). Trimming removed 11 bases from V and 4 bases from J, with 21 bases in between. Germline-derived CDR1 and CDR2 are SNHLY and FYNNEI. This CDR3 has 14 amino acids. Here the CDR3 reads CAPKRAGSGYEQYF. CDR3 bases: TGTGCCCCCAAACGTGCGGGGAGTGGTTACGAGCAGTACTTC. Full variable domain (rest looked up from reference TRBV2 and TRBJ2-7): EPEVTQTPSHQVTQMGQEVILRCVPISNHLYFYWYRQILGQKVEFLVSFYNNEISEKSEIFDDQFSVERPDGSNFTLKIRSTKLEDSAMYFCAPKRAGSGYEQYFGPGTRLTVT.

The V and J genes are TRBV7-2 and TRBJ1-4; no firm D call. Between the trimmed V and J ends, which lost 0 bases and 10 bases, there was a span of 9 bases. Germline V gene sequence: CDR1 SGHTA, CDR2 FQGNSA. The CDR3 runs to 13 residues. The CDR3 region has the DNA TGTGCCAGCAGCTTAGCAGGAGGAGGAAAACTGTTTTTT. It encodes CASSLAGGGKLFF.

The J gene is TRBJ2-7, the V gene TRBV18, with D maybe TRBD1 (5 bases). Between the trimmed V and J ends, which lost 3 bases and 3 bases, there was a span of 12 bases. This CDR3 is 14 amino acids long. From germline, CDR1 is KGHSH and CDR2 LQKENI. The CDR3 protein is CASSPSSDNYEQYF. The CDR3 coding sequence is TGTGCCAGCTCACCCTCCTCGGACAACTACGAGCAGTACTTC.

This clone has a single count. Other DNA variants within this sample encode the same CDR3. The rearrangement links TRBV9 to TRBJ2-7, with TRBD2 matching 12 bases. Germline loops: CDR1 SGDLS, CDR2 YYNGEE. The CDR3 length is 14 residues. Unmatched junction bases numbered 3, after V lost 4 bases and J lost 4 bases. CDR3 coding DNA: TGTGCCAGCAGCCTGGGACTAGCGGGTTACGAGCAGTACTTC. Its protein product is CASSLGLAGYEQYF.

This clone was seen more than once but under ten times. This chain uses TRBV19 with TRBJ1-1, with 8 nucleotides matching TRBD1. Germline V CDR1 and CDR2: LNHDA, SQIVND (reference sequence). There are 14 residues in the CDR3. V was clipped by 9 bases and J by 1 base; unmatched bases: 7. CDR3 residues: CASKTGGGNTEAFF. The CDR3 DNA reads as TGTGCCAGCAAAACAGGGGGGGGGAACACTGAAGCTTTCTTT.

The V call is TRBV28, the J call TRBJ1-3; 8 nucleotides align to TRBD1. The CDR3 runs 17 residues. CDR1 and CDR2 (germline): MDHEN, SYDVKM. Trimming at V came to 6 bases and at J to 0 bases, leaving 10 bases not matched to a gene. Written as DNA, the CDR3 is TGTGCCAGCAGATCCCCGGGACAGGCTTCCTCTGGAAACACCATATATTTT. This sequence encodes CASRSPGQASSGNTIYF.